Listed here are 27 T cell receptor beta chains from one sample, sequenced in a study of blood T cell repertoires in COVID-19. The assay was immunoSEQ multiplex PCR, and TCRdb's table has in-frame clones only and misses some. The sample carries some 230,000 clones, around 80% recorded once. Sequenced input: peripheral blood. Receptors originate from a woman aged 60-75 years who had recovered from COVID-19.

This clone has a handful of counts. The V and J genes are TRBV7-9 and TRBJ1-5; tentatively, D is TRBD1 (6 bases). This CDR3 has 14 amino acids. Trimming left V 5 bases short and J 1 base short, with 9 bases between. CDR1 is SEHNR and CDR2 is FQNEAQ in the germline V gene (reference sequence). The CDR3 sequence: CASSTGQSNQPQHF. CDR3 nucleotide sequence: TGTGCCAGCAGCACTGGACAGAGCAATCAGCCCCAGCATTTT.

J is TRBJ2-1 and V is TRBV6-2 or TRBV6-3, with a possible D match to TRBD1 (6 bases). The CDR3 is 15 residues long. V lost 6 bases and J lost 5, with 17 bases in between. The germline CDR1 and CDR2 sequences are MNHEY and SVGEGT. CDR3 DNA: TGTGCCAGCAGCGCCAAGAGGGGGTGGGACAATGAGCAGTTCTTC. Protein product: CASSAKRGWDNEQFF.

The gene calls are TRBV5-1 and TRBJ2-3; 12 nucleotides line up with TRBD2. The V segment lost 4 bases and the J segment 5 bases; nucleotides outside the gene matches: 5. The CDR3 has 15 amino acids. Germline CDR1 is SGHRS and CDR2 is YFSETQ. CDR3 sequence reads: CASSGTSGGLDTQYF. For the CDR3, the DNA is TGCGCCAGCAGCGGAACTAGCGGGGGGCTAGATACGCAGTATTTT.

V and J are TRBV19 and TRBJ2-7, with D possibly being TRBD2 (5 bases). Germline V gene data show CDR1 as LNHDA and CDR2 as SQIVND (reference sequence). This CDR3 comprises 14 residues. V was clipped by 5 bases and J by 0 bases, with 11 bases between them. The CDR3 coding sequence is TGTGCCAGTAGTCCCCCTGGGAGCTCCTACGAGCAGTACTTC. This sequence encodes CASSPPGSSYEQYF.

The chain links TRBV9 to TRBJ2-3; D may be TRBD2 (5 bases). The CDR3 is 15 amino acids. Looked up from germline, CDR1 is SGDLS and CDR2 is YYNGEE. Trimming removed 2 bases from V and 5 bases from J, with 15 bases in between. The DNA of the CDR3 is TGTGCCAGCAGCGTCCATGGGCGGGTTCAAGATACGCAGTATTTT. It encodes CASSVHGRVQDTQYF.

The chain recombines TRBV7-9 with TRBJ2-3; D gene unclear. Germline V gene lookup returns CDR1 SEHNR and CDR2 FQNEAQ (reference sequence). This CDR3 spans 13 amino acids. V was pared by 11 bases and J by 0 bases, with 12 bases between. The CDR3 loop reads CAVDQDSTDTQYF. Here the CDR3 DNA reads TGTGCCGTCGACCAGGATAGCACAGATACGCAGTATTTT.

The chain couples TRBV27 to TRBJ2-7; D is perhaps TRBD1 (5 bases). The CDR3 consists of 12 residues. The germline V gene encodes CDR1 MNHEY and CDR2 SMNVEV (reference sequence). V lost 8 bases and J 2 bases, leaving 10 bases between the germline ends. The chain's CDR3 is CASGQGPYEQYF. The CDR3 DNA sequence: TGTGCCAGCGGGCAGGGTCCCTACGAGCAGTACTTC.

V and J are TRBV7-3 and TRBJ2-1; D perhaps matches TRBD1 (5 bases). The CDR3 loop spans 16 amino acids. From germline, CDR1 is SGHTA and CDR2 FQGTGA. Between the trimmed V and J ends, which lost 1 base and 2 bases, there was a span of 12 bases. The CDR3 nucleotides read TGTGCCAGCAGCTTAAAGGGCAGGGATCCCTACAATGAGCAGTTCTTC. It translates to CASSLKGRDPYNEQFF.

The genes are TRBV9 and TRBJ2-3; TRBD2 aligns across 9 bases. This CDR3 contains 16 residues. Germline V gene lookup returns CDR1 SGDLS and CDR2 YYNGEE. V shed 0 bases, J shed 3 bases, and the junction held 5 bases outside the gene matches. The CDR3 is CASSVAAGGPTDTQYF. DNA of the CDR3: TGTGCCAGCAGCGTAGCGGCGGGGGGGCCTACAGATACGCAGTATTTT.

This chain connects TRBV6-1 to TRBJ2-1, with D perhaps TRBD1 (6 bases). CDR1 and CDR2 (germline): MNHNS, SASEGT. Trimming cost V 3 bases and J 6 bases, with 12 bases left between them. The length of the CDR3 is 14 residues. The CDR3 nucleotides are TGTGCCAGCAGTGAGGGGGCTGGGAGCAATGAGCAGTTCTTC. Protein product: CASSEGAGSNEQFF.

The chain's CDR3 is CASSIQGGAYEQYF. The CDR3 DNA reads as TGTGCCAGCAGTATACAGGGGGGAGCCTACGAGCAGTACTTC. This sequence joins TRBV27 and TRBJ2-7, with 8 bases identical to TRBD1. Germline V gives CDR1 MNHEY, CDR2 SMNVEV (reference sequence). V lost 5 bases to trimming and J lost 2 bases; unmatched junction nucleotides: 5. The CDR3 extends over 14 amino acids.

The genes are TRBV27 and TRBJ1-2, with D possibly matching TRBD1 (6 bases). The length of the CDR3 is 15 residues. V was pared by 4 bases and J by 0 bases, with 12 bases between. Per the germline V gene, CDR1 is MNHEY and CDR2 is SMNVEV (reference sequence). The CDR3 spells CASSSTGLANYGYTF. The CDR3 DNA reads TGTGCCAGCAGTTCCACAGGGTTAGCTAACTATGGCTACACCTTC.

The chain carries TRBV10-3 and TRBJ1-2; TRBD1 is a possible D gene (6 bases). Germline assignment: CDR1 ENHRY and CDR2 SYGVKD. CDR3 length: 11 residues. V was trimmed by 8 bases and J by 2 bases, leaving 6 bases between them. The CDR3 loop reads CAIGQNYGYTF. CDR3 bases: TGTGCCATCGGACAGAACTATGGCTACACCTTC.

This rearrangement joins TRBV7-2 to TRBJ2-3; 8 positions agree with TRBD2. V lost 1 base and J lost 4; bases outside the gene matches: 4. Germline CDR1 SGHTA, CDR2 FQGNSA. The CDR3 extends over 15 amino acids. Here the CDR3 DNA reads TGTGCCAGCAGCTTAGATAGCGGGGAAGCAGATACGCAGTATTTT. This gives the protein CASSLDSGEADTQYF.

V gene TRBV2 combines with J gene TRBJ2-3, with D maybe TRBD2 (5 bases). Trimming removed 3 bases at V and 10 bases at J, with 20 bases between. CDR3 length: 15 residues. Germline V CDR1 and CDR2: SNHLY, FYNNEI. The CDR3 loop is CASSDGWTGSSAQYF. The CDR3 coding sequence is TGTGCCAGCAGTGATGGATGGACTGGCTCGTCGGCGCAGTATTTT. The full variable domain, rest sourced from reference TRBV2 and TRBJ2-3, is EPEVTQTPSHQVTQMGQEVILRCVPISNHLYFYWYRQILGQKVEFLVSFYNNEISEKSEIFDDQFSVERPDGSNFTLKIRSTKLEDSAMYFCASSDGWTGSSAQYFGPGTRLTVL.

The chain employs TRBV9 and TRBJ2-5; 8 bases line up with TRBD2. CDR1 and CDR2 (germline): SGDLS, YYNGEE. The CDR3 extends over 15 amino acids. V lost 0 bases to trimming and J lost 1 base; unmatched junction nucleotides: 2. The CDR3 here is CASSVGGTSQETQYF. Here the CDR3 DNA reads TGTGCCAGCAGCGTAGGAGGGACTAGCCAAGAGACCCAGTACTTC.

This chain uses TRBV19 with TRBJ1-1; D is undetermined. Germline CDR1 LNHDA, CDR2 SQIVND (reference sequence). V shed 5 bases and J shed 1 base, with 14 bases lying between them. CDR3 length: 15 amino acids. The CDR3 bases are TGTGCCAGTAGTGGTGTTGGTTCAGGGAACACTGAAGCTTTCTTT. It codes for CASSGVGSGNTEAFF.

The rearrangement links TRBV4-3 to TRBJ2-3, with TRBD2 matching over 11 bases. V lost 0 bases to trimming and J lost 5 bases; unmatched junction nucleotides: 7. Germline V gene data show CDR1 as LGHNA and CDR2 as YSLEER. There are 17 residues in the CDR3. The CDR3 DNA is TGCGCCAGCAGCCAAGAAAGCACTAGCGGGGGTGGAGATACGCAGTATTTT. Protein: CASSQESTSGGGDTQYF.

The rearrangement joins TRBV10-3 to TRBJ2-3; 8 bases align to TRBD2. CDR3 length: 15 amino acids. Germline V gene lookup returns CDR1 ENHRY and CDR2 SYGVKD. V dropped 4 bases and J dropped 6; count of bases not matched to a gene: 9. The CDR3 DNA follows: TGTGCCATCAGTGCAAGCAGCGGGGGAGGTGATACGCAGTATTTT. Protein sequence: CAISASSGGGDTQYF.

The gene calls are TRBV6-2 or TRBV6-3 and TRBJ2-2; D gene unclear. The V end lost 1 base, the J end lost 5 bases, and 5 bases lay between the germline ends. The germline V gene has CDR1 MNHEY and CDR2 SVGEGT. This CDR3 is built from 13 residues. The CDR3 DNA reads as TGTGCCAGCAGTTACTATATGACCGGGGAGCTGTTTTTT. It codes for CASSYYMTGELFF.

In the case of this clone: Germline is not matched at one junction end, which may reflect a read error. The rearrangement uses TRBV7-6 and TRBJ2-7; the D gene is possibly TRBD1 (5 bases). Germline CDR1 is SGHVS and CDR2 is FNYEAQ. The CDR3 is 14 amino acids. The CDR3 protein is CASSSSRVSNEQYF. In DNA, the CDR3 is TGTGCCAGCAGCTCTTCCAGGGTCTCCAACGAGCAGTACTTC.

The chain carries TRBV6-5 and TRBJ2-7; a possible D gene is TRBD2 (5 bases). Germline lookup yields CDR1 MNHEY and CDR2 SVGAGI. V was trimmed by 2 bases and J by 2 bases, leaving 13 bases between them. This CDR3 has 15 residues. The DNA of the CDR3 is TGTGCCAGCAGTTACGGGAGCGGCGACGCCTACGAGCAGTACTTC. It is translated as CASSYGSGDAYEQYF.

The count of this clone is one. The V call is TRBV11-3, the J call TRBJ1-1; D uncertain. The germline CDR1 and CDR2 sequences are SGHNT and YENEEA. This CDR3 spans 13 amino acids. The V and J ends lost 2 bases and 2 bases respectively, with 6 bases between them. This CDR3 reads CASSLQSNTEAFF. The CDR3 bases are TGTGCCAGCAGCTTACAGTCAAACACTGAAGCTTTCTTT.

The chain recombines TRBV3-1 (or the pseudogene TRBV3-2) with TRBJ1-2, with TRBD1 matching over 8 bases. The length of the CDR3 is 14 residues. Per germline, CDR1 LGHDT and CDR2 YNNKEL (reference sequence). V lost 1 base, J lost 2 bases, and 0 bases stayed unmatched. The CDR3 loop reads CASSQGTGNYGYTF. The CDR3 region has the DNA TGTGCCAGCAGCCAAGGGACAGGGAACTATGGCTACACCTTC.

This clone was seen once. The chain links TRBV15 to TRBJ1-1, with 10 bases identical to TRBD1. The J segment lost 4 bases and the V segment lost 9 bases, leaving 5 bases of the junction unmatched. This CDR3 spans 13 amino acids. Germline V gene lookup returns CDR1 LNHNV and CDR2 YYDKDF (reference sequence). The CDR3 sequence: CATRTGGSTEAFF. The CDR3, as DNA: TGTGCCACTCGGACAGGGGGGAGCACTGAAGCTTTCTTT.

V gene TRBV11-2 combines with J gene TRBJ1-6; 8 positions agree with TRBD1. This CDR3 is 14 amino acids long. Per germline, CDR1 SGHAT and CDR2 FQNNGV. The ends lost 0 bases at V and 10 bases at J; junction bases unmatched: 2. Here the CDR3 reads CASSLDRGRSPLHF. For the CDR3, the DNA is TGTGCCAGCAGCTTAGACAGGGGGCGATCACCCCTCCACTTT.

CDR3 sequence reads: CASSQSEGGGEAFF. The CDR3 DNA sequence: TGTGCCAGCAGCCAATCTGAGGGTGGCGGTGAAGCTTTCTTT. The rearrangement links TRBV3-1 (or the pseudogene TRBV3-2) to TRBJ1-1; D not certain. Trimming shortened V by 2 bases and J by 7 bases, and 14 bases separated the two germline ends. Germline V gives CDR1 LGHDT, CDR2 YNNKEL (reference sequence). The CDR3 runs to 14 residues.